This entry is about one T cell receptor (beta chain). The V end lost 2 bases, the J end lost 10 bases, and 11 bases lay between the germline ends. The germline CDR1 and CDR2 sequences are SQVTM and ANQGSEA. The CDR3 length is 12 residues. This entry belongs to a study of T-cell reconstitution after alpha-beta-depleted transplantation in children. Unique molecular identifiers were incorporated when the TCRbeta library was constructed. TCRdb reprocessed the PCR reads with MiXCR, giving one entry per CDR3 protein. The table shows more than 200,000 distinct CDR3 sequences, with roughly 25% occurring only once.

The chain recombines TRBV29-1 with TRBJ1-4, with D hard to call. The clonotype was recovered from a female patient aged 2 to 10 who had a stem cell transplant for congenital amegakaryocytic thrombocytopenia, so the T cells may come from the graft donor. The sample here was PBMCs, mostly from graft donor cells, taken 360 days after TCRalphabeta/CD19-depleted stem cell transplant. Here the CDR3 DNA reads TGCAGCGTTGAAATAGGTCTTGGAAAACTGTTTTTT. Translated: CSVEIGLGKLFF.